The next 15 T cell receptor beta chains were all read from a single sample in a study of blood T cell repertoires in COVID-19. This table comes from immunoSEQ multiplex PCR, and its TCRdb copy is limited to in-frame clones, with some not included. The repertoire holds 250,000 to 300,000 clones, with more than 75% as singletons. The sample taken for sequencing was peripheral blood. These receptors all stem from a woman aged 40 to 50 who had recovered from COVID-19.

This clone showed up just once. Germline is not matched at one junction end, which may reflect a read error. V usage is TRBV4-3 and J usage is TRBJ1-1; 7 nucleotides match TRBD1. CDR1 LGHNA and CDR2 YSLEER come from the germline V gene. CDR3 size: 13 residues. The CDR3 DNA is TGCGCCAGCAGCCAGGACGGCGGGACAGTGTCTCTCTTT. It translates to CASSQDGGTVSLF.

This clone was observed a few times. The CDR3: CASSPTRGENEQFF. As DNA, the CDR3 is TGTGCCAGCAGCCCCACCCGGGGGGAAAATGAGCAGTTCTTC. V is TRBV7-2 and J is TRBJ2-1; 7 bases align to TRBD2. The CDR3 loop spans 14 amino acids. The V and J ends lost 5 bases and 7 bases, in that order; junction bases with no gene match: 8. Germline values: CDR1 SGHTA, CDR2 FQGNSA. The full variable domain, in which reference TRBV7-2 and TRBJ2-1 provide the parts outside the CDR3, is GAGVSQSPSNKVTEKGKDVELRCDPISGHTALYWYRQSLGQGLEFLIYFQGNSAPDKSGLPSDRFSAERTGGSVSTLTIQRTQQEDSAVYLCASSPTRGENEQFFGPGTRLTVL.

This chain uses TRBV28 with TRBJ2-5; weak D call: TRBD1 (6 bases). The CDR3 has 17 amino acids. CDR1 is MDHEN, CDR2 SYDVKM, per germline. V was trimmed by 6 bases and J by 1 base, leaving 21 bases between them. The CDR3 sequence is CASSLNRATGAQETQYF. CDR3 DNA sequence: TGTGCCAGCAGCCTAAACAGGGCGACAGGCGCCCAAGAGACCCAGTACTTC.

The V call is TRBV4-3, the J call TRBJ2-1; 7 bases agree with TRBD2. CDR1 is LGHNA and CDR2 is YSLEER in the germline V gene. This CDR3 has 15 residues. With 8 bases clipped from V and 1 base from J, the junction kept 8 bases outside the gene matches. CDR3 loop: CASAPGEGSYNEQFF. The CDR3 bases are TGCGCCAGCGCACCGGGGGAGGGTTCCTACAATGAGCAGTTCTTC.

The chain employs TRBV27 and TRBJ2-3; D is perhaps TRBD1 (5 bases). Germline V gene sequence: CDR1 MNHEY, CDR2 SMNVEV (reference sequence). Trimming cost V 7 bases and J 9 bases, with 17 bases left between them. There are 13 residues in the CDR3. Written as DNA, the CDR3 is TGTGCCAGCACCCATCAGGGATTGGGGACGCAGTATTTT. Amino acid sequence: CASTHQGLGTQYF.

The chain couples TRBV9 to TRBJ2-3, with D perhaps TRBD2 (7 bases). The germline V and J ends were trimmed by 0 bases and 3 bases, with 17 bases remaining between them. The CDR3 sequence is 17 residues long. Per the germline V gene, CDR1 is SGDLS and CDR2 is YYNGEE. The CDR3 sequence: CASSVGGGRGPTDTQYF. CDR3 DNA sequence: TGTGCCAGCAGCGTAGGGGGCGGGCGGGGGCCAACAGATACGCAGTATTTT.

V gene TRBV5-1 combines with J gene TRBJ2-3, with 10 bases identical to TRBD2. The CDR3 contains 15 residues. V gave up 4 bases and J gave up 2 bases; unmatched junction bases: 4. Germline loops: CDR1 SGHRS, CDR2 YFSETQ. The CDR3 here is CASSAGLAPTDTQYF. CDR3 sequence (DNA): TGCGCCAGCAGCGCGGGACTAGCGCCCACAGATACGCAGTATTTT.

The J gene is TRBJ2-4, the V gene TRBV5-5; possibly TRBD2 for D (7 bases). Trimming cost V 4 bases and J 9 bases, with 17 bases left between them. Germline CDR1 reads SGHKS; CDR2 reads YYEKEE (reference sequence). The CDR3 loop spans 14 amino acids. The CDR3 nucleotides are TGTGCCAGCAGCACCCCGGGGGGCCCCGTCATTCAGTACTTC. Protein: CASSTPGGPVIQYF.

This clone showed up just a few times. This chain joins TRBV7-2 and TRBJ1-6; D may be TRBD1 (5 bases). The V gene's germline CDR1 is SGHTA and CDR2 FQGNSA. V was clipped by 0 bases and J by 5 bases, with 5 bases between them. The CDR3 is 14 amino acids. The CDR3 bases are TGTGCCAGCAGCTTAGCAGGGGATAATTCACCCCTCCACTTT. Translated: CASSLAGDNSPLHF. Based on the CDR3 plus reference TRBV7-2 and TRBJ1-6, the full variable domain is GAGVSQSPSNKVTEKGKDVELRCDPISGHTALYWYRQSLGQGLEFLIYFQGNSAPDKSGLPSDRFSAERTGGSVSTLTIQRTQQEDSAVYLCASSLAGDNSPLHFGNGTRLTVT.

This sequence joins TRBV7-2 and TRBJ2-4; tentatively, D is TRBD2 (6 bases). With 0 bases removed from V and 4 bases from J, the gap between germline ends came to 10 bases. The germline gives CDR1 SGHTA, CDR2 FQGNSA. The CDR3 is 15 amino acids. CDR3 coding DNA: TGTGCCAGCAGCTTAGCTTACCGGGGGAAAAACATTCAGTACTTC. This translates into CASSLAYRGKNIQYF.

The rearrangement joins TRBV7-2 to TRBJ2-5; D perhaps matches TRBD2 (6 bases). Trimming removed 0 bases from V and 5 bases from J, with 10 bases in between. CDR3 length: 14 residues. Per the germline V gene, CDR1 is SGHTA and CDR2 is FQGNSA. The CDR3 DNA reads as TGTGCCAGCAGCTTAGCCGGGGCGGGGGAGACCCAGTACTTC. It is translated as CASSLAGAGETQYF. The whole variable domain, remainder taken from reference TRBV7-2 and TRBJ2-5, is GAGVSQSPSNKVTEKGKDVELRCDPISGHTALYWYRQSLGQGLEFLIYFQGNSAPDKSGLPSDRFSAERTGGSVSTLTIQRTQQEDSAVYLCASSLAGAGETQYFGPGTRLLVL.

This chain connects TRBV25-1 to TRBJ1-3; tentatively, D is TRBD1 (5 bases). The V end lost 3 bases, the J end lost 0 bases, and 15 bases lay between the germline ends. Germline V gene data show CDR1 as MGHDK and CDR2 as SYGVNS. This CDR3 is 17 amino acids long. This CDR3 reads CASSEGGLSYSGNTIYF. CDR3 in DNA: TGTGCCAGCAGTGAGGGGGGTTTGAGCTACTCTGGAAACACCATATATTTT.

The CDR3: CASSQVASGTETQYF. The CDR3 nucleotides are TGTGCCAGCAGCCAGGTCGCTAGCGGGACAGAGACCCAGTACTTC. The chain recombines TRBV3-1 (or the pseudogene TRBV3-2) with TRBJ2-5; 9 bases line up with TRBD2. Germline CDR1 and CDR2: LGHDT and YNNKEL (reference sequence). The CDR3 extends over 15 amino acids. The junction had 6 bases not matched to a gene; V was cut back by 3 bases and J by 4 bases.

This CDR3 is CASSLAGGVGEQYF. The CDR3 DNA sequence: TGCGCCAGCAGCCTAGCGGGAGGGGTCGGCGAGCAGTACTTC. The J gene is TRBJ2-7, the V gene TRBV4-3, with 11 bases identical to TRBD2. Germline V gives CDR1 LGHNA, CDR2 YSLEER. This CDR3 contains 14 residues. The junction had 5 bases not matched to a gene; V was cut back by 4 bases and J by 6 bases.

Turning to this clone: This CDR3 fails to terminate in the conserved phenylalanine or tryptophan, so it likely reflects a read error. The DNA is omitted, as the CDR3 cannot be located on it reliably, and the CDR3 follows TCRdb's listing. This chain joins TRBV12-2 and TRBJ1-4. TRBV12-2 represents a pseudogene. The CDR3 spans 11 amino acids, including both terminal residues. The CDR3 is CASRLARGPAL.